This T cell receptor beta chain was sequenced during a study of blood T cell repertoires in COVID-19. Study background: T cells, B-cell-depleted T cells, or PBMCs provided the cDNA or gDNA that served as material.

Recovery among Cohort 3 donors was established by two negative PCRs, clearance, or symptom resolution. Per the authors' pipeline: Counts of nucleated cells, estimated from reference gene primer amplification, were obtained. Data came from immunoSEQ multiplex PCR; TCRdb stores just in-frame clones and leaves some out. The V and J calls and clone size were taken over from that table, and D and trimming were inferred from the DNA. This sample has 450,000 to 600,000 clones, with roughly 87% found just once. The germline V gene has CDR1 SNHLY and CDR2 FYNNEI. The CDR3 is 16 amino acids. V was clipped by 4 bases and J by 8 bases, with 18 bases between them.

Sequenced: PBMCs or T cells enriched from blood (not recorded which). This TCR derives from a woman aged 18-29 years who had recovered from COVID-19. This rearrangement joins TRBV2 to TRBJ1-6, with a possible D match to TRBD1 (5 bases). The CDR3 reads CASSVLGQGGYSPLHF. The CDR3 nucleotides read TGTGCCAGCAGTGTTTTGGGGCAGGGTGGATATTCACCCCTCCACTTT.